These 9 T cell receptor beta chains originate from one sample sequenced in a study of somatic mutations in cytotoxic T cells in rheumatoid arthritis. Sequencing used immunoSEQ multiplex PCR; TCRdb keeps in-frame clones, though not all of them. The sample includes 25,000 to 30,000 clones, around 87% of them seen just once. The sample consisted of CD8+ T cells sorted from blood. These receptors came from an adult with rheumatoid arthritis.

The chain is built from TRBV14 and TRBJ2-3; D is possibly TRBD2 (6 bases). The V end lost 2 bases, the J end lost 3 bases, and 12 bases lay between the germline ends. The CDR3 covers 15 residues. The germline gives CDR1 SGHDN, CDR2 FVKESK. The CDR3 DNA sequence: TGTGCCAGCAGCCAATTCCGGACTATTACAGATACGCAGTATTTT. It yields the protein CASSQFRTITDTQYF.

J is TRBJ2-7 and V is TRBV28, with a tentative D call TRBD1 (6 bases). This CDR3 is 14 amino acids long. The V end was cut by 4 bases, the J end by 2 bases, with 12 bases between. CDR1 MDHEN and CDR2 SYDVKM come from the germline V gene. CDR3 region: CASSSPTGAYEQYF. In DNA form, the CDR3 reads TGTGCCAGCAGTTCACCGACAGGAGCCTACGAGCAGTACTTC.

The chain is built from TRBV5-1 and TRBJ1-2; no firm D call. CDR3 length: 14 residues. From germline, CDR1 is SGHRS and CDR2 YFSETQ. V gave up 0 bases and J gave up 4 bases, with 10 bases separating them. The CDR3 nucleotides read TGCGCCAGCAGCTTGGGAGCGGGATTCTATGGCTACACCTTC. Protein product: CASSLGAGFYGYTF.

The chain links TRBV6-6 to TRBJ2-1; 11 nucleotides line up with TRBD2. The CDR3 is 15 residues long. Losses at the gene ends were 8 bases for V and 4 bases for J; bases not matched to a gene: 7. Germline V gene data show CDR1 as MNHNY and CDR2 as SVGAGI (reference sequence). CDR3 nucleotide sequence: TGTGCCAGCCAAGGGGGGACTAGCGGATACAATGAGCAGTTCTTC. This gives the protein CASQGGTSGYNEQFF.

The chain employs TRBV5-8 and TRBJ1-2; the D is unclear. Germline V CDR1 and CDR2: SGHTS, YDEGEE. Trimming took off 0 bases at V and 6 bases at J, with 9 bases between the two ends. The CDR3 totals 13 residues. CDR3 nucleotides: TGTGCCAGCAGCTTGGAAAGGGTAGATGGCTACACCTTC. Translated, it gives CASSLERVDGYTF.

This chain joins TRBV30 and TRBJ2-1; no clear D. Trimming shortened V by 7 bases and J by 4 bases, and 8 bases separated the two germline ends. Germline V lookup: CDR1 GTSNPN, CDR2 SVGIG (reference sequence). This CDR3 is 11 amino acids long. The CDR3 spells CAFQVYNEQFF. The CDR3 bases are TGTGCCTTCCAGGTATACAATGAGCAGTTCTTC.

V and J are TRBV15 and TRBJ2-2, with TRBD2 matching 14 bases. The germline gives CDR1 LNHNV, CDR2 YYDKDF (reference sequence). This CDR3 comprises 18 residues. J gave up 7 bases and V 3 bases, and 10 bases lay outside the gene matches. Here the CDR3 DNA reads TGTGCCACCAGCAGGTATCCGGGACTAGCGGGAGCGGACGGGGAGCTGTTTTTT. Its translation: CATSRYPGLAGADGELFF.

This clone was seen just once. The CDR3 loop reads CASSEGTGGNQPQHF. The DNA of the CDR3 is TGCGCCAGCAGTGAAGGGACAGGCGGCAATCAGCCCCAGCATTTT. This chain links TRBV10-2 with TRBJ1-5; TRBD1 aligns across 8 bases. Germline lookup yields CDR1 WSHSY and CDR2 SAAADI. The V gene end was trimmed by 3 bases and the J gene end by 2 bases; junction bases not matched to a gene: 3. There are 15 residues in the CDR3.

This chain connects TRBV19 to TRBJ1-1; D is possibly TRBD1 (6 bases). The germline CDR1 and CDR2 sequences are LNHDA and SQIVND (reference sequence). Trimming cost V 4 bases and J 0 bases, with 18 bases left between them. This CDR3 has 17 residues. The chain's CDR3 is CASSTSILQGMNTEAFF. Here the CDR3 DNA reads TGTGCCAGTAGTACCTCTATCTTACAGGGTATGAACACTGAAGCTTTCTTT.